The next 15 T cell receptor beta chains were all read from a single sample in a study of shared clonotypes between healthy human individuals. The method was immunoSEQ multiplex PCR; TCRdb's version includes in-frame clones alone and lacks a portion of them. The sample gives 950,000 to 1,100,000 clones, approximately 72% of which show up once; 1.4% is in the top ten. The material sequenced was memory CD4+ T cells sorted from blood. Subset indicated: CD45RA-negative fraction. The receptors here all came from a man younger than 35 in good health.

The gene calls are TRBV7-9 and TRBJ2-7; TRBD1 agrees at 12 bases. The CDR3 consists of 15 residues. Looked up from germline, CDR1 is SEHNR and CDR2 is FQNEAQ (reference sequence). After removal of 5 bases from V and 6 bases from J, the junction contained 8 bases not matched to a gene. CDR3 residues: CASSRRGQGASEQYF. The CDR3 bases are TGTGCCAGCAGCCGAAGGGGACAGGGGGCGAGCGAGCAGTACTTC.

As DNA, the CDR3 is TGTGCCAGCAGCTTAGTAGCGGGGTCTTACGAGCAGTACTTC. Protein: CASSLVAGSYEQYF. V usage is TRBV11-2 and J usage is TRBJ2-7, with 8 bases matching TRBD2. This CDR3 is 14 amino acids long. After removal of 1 base from V and 4 bases from J, the junction contained 3 bases not matched to a gene. Germline assignment: CDR1 SGHAT and CDR2 FQNNGV.

The V call is TRBV28, the J call TRBJ1-4; possible D gene TRBD1, 5 bases. There are 14 residues in the CDR3. V dropped 4 bases and J dropped 0 bases, with 6 bases sitting between them. Germline values: CDR1 MDHEN, CDR2 SYDVKM. DNA for the CDR3: TGTGCCAGCAGTTGGGGGGCAACTAATGAAAAACTGTTTTTT. This codes for CASSWGATNEKLFF.

The chain joins TRBV5-1 to TRBJ2-5, with 7 bases fitting TRBD1. V lost 2 bases to trimming and J lost 5 bases; unmatched junction nucleotides: 6. The length of the CDR3 is 14 residues. Germline assignment: CDR1 SGHRS and CDR2 YFSETQ. The CDR3 loop reads CASSLWGTVETQYF. The CDR3 region has the DNA TGCGCCAGCAGCTTATGGGGGACAGTCGAGACCCAGTACTTC.

The V call is TRBV6-1, the J call TRBJ2-7, with D possibly matching TRBD1 (6 bases). The CDR3 spans 13 residues. CDR1 is MNHNS, CDR2 SASEGT, per germline. The V gene lost 6 bases and the J gene lost 1 base, with 10 bases spanning the gap. The CDR3 sequence: CASSKDRSYEQYF. The CDR3 region has the DNA TGTGCCAGCAGCAAAGACAGGTCCTACGAGCAGTACTTC.

The table lists this clone with a count of one. The V and J genes are TRBV9 and TRBJ2-5, with D possibly matching TRBD2 (6 bases). This CDR3 comprises 14 residues. Trimming removed 0 bases from V and 5 bases from J, with 11 bases in between. Germline-derived CDR1 and CDR2 are SGDLS and YYNGEE. The CDR3 sequence is CASSVEPSAETQYF. DNA of the CDR3: TGTGCCAGCAGCGTAGAGCCTAGCGCTGAGACCCAGTACTTC.

The rearrangement links TRBV30 to TRBJ1-6; TRBD1 aligns across 9 bases. Germline trimming cut 3 bases from V and 9 bases from J; bases unmatched to any gene: 6. This CDR3 region has 14 residues. The germline V gene encodes CDR1 GTSNPN and CDR2 SVGIG (reference sequence). In nucleotides, the CDR3 is TGTGCCTGGAGGACAGGGGGGTTGAGTTCACCCCTCCACTTT. It is translated as CAWRTGGLSSPLHF.

This clone came up a few times. This chain joins TRBV7-9 and TRBJ1-3, with D uncertain. Germline CDR1 and CDR2: SEHNR and FQNEAQ (reference sequence). V lost 10 bases, J lost 1 base, and 11 bases lay in between. The CDR3 runs 13 residues. The chain's CDR3 is CAIEGRSGNTIYF. The CDR3 DNA is TGTGCCATAGAGGGTCGATCTGGAAACACCATATATTTT.

The chain couples TRBV19 to TRBJ1-5; 9 positions agree with TRBD1. Germline V gene data show CDR1 as LNHDA and CDR2 as SQIVND (reference sequence). Trimming at V came to 1 base and at J to 7 bases, leaving 14 bases not matched to a gene. This CDR3 has 18 residues. The CDR3 is CASSIARGQGVSRQPQHF. In DNA form, the CDR3 reads TGTGCCAGTAGTATAGCGAGGGGACAGGGCGTATCAAGGCAGCCCCAGCATTTT.

CDR3 sequence (DNA): TGTGCCAGTAGTATGACGGGACAGGGGAGAGGTGAGCAGTTCTTC. Amino acid sequence: CASSMTGQGRGEQFF. V and J are TRBV19 and TRBJ2-1; 10 nucleotides match TRBD1. With 3 bases clipped from V and 9 bases from J, the junction kept 8 bases outside the gene matches. This CDR3 has 15 residues. The germline V gene has CDR1 LNHDA and CDR2 SQIVND (reference sequence).

The rearrangement links TRBV28 to TRBJ2-6; TRBD2 matches at 8 bases. This CDR3 contains 18 residues. After removal of 8 bases from V and 2 bases from J, the junction contained 14 bases not matched to a gene. Germline V gene sequence: CDR1 MDHEN, CDR2 SYDVKM. The CDR3 DNA is TGTGCCAGCCTCTCGGGAGGGGAGGGCGTACCTGGGGCCAACGTCCTGACTTTC. The encoded protein is CASLSGGEGVPGANVLTF.

The chain joins TRBV7-3 to TRBJ1-2; 10 bases fit TRBD1. V shed 5 bases and J 3 bases; nucleotides not matched to a gene: 6. This CDR3 has 15 amino acids. Germline V CDR1 and CDR2: SGHTA, FQGTGA. CDR3 loop: CASSPGQGGYYGYTF. The CDR3 bases are TGTGCCAGCAGCCCCGGACAGGGGGGATACTATGGCTACACCTTC.

The genes are TRBV28 and TRBJ2-1; 9 bases are a match to TRBD2. Germline-derived CDR1 and CDR2 are MDHEN and SYDVKM. The trim removed 3 bases at V and 7 bases at J, leaving 7 bases unmatched. The CDR3 covers 15 residues. CDR3 in DNA: TGTGCCAGCAGTTTCACTAGCGGGTTGAGGAATGAGCAGTTCTTC. This encodes CASSFTSGLRNEQFF.

This rearrangement joins TRBV14 to TRBJ2-5, with 9 positions matching TRBD2. V was clipped by 4 bases and J by 1 base; unmatched bases: 13. The V gene's germline CDR1 is SGHDN and CDR2 FVKESK. This CDR3 region has 18 residues. For the CDR3, the DNA is TGTGCCAGCAGCCCTCGTGGAGCGGGGGGCCTCCTCCAAGAGACCCAGTACTTC. Translated: CASSPRGAGGLLQETQYF.

V is TRBV7-3 and J is TRBJ2-1; 13 bases agree with TRBD2. Germline values: CDR1 SGHTA, CDR2 FQGTGA. With 5 bases clipped from V and 6 bases from J, the junction kept 7 bases outside the gene matches. The CDR3 extends over 16 amino acids. CDR3 in amino acids: CASSPSGTSGANEQFF. The CDR3, as DNA: TGTGCCAGCAGCCCATCCGGGACTAGCGGGGCCAATGAGCAGTTCTTC.